Below are 21 T cell receptor beta chains sequenced from a single sample in a study of T cell responses to AZD1222 COVID-19 vaccine (dated by TCRdb to the early 2020s). Library method: the immunoSEQ multiplex PCR assay. TCRdb took this table from immuneACCESS and kept in-frame rearrangements with V and J called. Such tables lack part of the clones; where checked against another copy, unresolved V genes explain under half of the gap, and the rest is unexplained. The sample table contains about 140,000 clones; only one count was recorded for almost 90% of them. Clones ranked in the top ten supply 1.6% of the sample. The label giving this sample's time point can be read as: about 28 days (+/-7) after the second vaccine dose. The sample was peripheral blood, taken 28 days after the second AZD1222 dose. These receptors were taken from an adult who received the AZD1222 COVID-19 vaccine.

The sample holds one count of this clone. V usage is TRBV21-1 and J usage is TRBJ2-7; no check of the table's D call, TRBD2, against the DNA was made. TRBV21-1 is reported as a pseudogene. The CDR3 runs to 15 residues. The CDR3 DNA reads TGTGCCAGCAGATTTATGACTAGCGGGAGGAACGAGCAGTACTTC. Amino acid sequence: CASRFMTSGRNEQYF.

The V gene is TRBV19, the J gene TRBJ1-4; a weak D match, TRBD1 (5 bases). Trimming took off 4 bases at V and 0 bases at J, with 12 bases between the two ends. The germline CDR1 and CDR2 sequences are LNHDA and SQIVND (reference sequence). This CDR3 comprises 16 residues. Written as DNA, the CDR3 is TGTGCCAGTAGTACTCCCGCGGGGGCAACTAATGAAAAACTGTTTTTT. Amino acids: CASSTPAGATNEKLFF.

The CDR3 sequence: CASSRGGVPSYNEQFF. The CDR3 region has the DNA TGCGCCAGCAGTCGGGGGGGCGTACCATCCTACAATGAGCAGTTCTTC. The chain combines TRBV5-1 with TRBJ2-1; 8 bases match TRBD2. V was pared by 5 bases and J by 1 base, with 8 bases of the junction left unmatched. This CDR3 region has 16 residues. Germline CDR1 and CDR2: SGHRS and YFSETQ.

The chain has TRBV5-5 and TRBJ1-3; D unclear. V shed 3 bases and J shed 0 bases, with 13 bases lying between them. The germline V gene has CDR1 SGHKS and CDR2 YYEKEE (reference sequence). The CDR3 runs 16 residues. The CDR3 DNA reads as TGTGCCAGCAGCTCGGCGGAACTCACCTCTGGAAACACCATATATTTT. This translates into CASSSAELTSGNTIYF.

Written as DNA, the CDR3 is TGCGCCAGCAGCCAAGAGATCTCGGACAGGGAACAACCCATGAACACTGAAGCTTTCTTT. Its translation: CASSQEISDREQPMNTEAFF. The rearrangement uses TRBV4-3 and TRBJ1-1, with 8 bases matching TRBD1. Germline CDR1 and CDR2: LGHNA and YSLEER. The length of the CDR3 is 20 residues. V was clipped by 0 bases and J by 0 bases; unmatched bases: 15.

The chain uses TRBV2 and TRBJ1-5, with D unclear. Trimming took off 6 bases at V and 0 bases at J, with 15 bases between the two ends. This CDR3 is 16 amino acids long. CDR1 is SNHLY and CDR2 is FYNNEI in the germline V gene. CDR3 protein: CASRGRDYNSNQPQHF. The DNA of the CDR3 is TGTGCCAGCAGGGGTCGTGATTACAATAGCAATCAGCCCCAGCATTTT.

The CDR3: CASSYSGLRGNTIYF. DNA for the CDR3: TGTGCCAGCAGTTACTCGGGACTGAGGGGAAACACCATATATTTT. The rearrangement joins TRBV6-5 to TRBJ1-3; possible D gene TRBD1, 5 bases. The CDR3 is 15 residues long. The germline gives CDR1 MNHEY, CDR2 SVGAGI. V was shortened by 0 bases and J by 4 bases, with 10 bases between the two germline ends.

The V gene is TRBV5-1, the J gene TRBJ1-2, with a tentative D call TRBD1 (5 bases). The CDR3 has 13 amino acids. Germline V gives CDR1 SGHRS, CDR2 YFSETQ. V was trimmed by 2 bases and J by 7 bases, leaving 12 bases between them. The CDR3 reads CASSFYGGGGYTF. CDR3 bases: TGCGCCAGCAGCTTTTATGGGGGTGGTGGCTACACCTTC.

This chain joins TRBV5-8 and TRBJ1-4; a possible D gene is TRBD1 (6 bases). The germline V and J ends were trimmed by 4 bases and 7 bases, with 11 bases remaining between them. Germline V gives CDR1 SGHTS, CDR2 YDEGEE. The CDR3 spans 13 residues. This CDR3 reads CASSLDRFEKLFF. The DNA for the CDR3 is TGTGCCAGCAGCCTCGACAGGTTTGAAAAACTGTTTTTT.

There are a few counts of this clone. The rearrangement uses TRBV27 and TRBJ1-1, with D maybe TRBD1 (5 bases). V was trimmed by 0 bases and J by 6 bases, leaving 8 bases between them. Germline CDR1 reads MNHEY; CDR2 reads SMNVEV (reference sequence). The CDR3 totals 13 residues. CDR3 region: CASSLSAGPEAFF. The CDR3 region has the DNA TGTGCCAGCAGTTTATCGGCAGGGCCTGAAGCTTTCTTT.

V and J are TRBV5-4 and TRBJ2-1; perhaps TRBD1 as D (5 bases). V lost 2 bases to trimming and J lost 0 bases, with 6 bases between them. This CDR3 has 14 residues. CDR1 is SGHNT and CDR2 is YYREEE in the germline V gene (reference sequence). This CDR3 is CASSFRGSYNEQFF. In DNA form, the CDR3 reads TGTGCCAGCAGCTTTAGGGGCTCCTACAATGAGCAGTTCTTC.

V and J are TRBV6-5 and TRBJ2-7; D gene uncertain. This CDR3 spans 15 amino acids. Germline CDR1 is MNHEY and CDR2 is SVGAGI. V lost 2 bases to trimming and J lost 0 bases, with 11 bases between them. The CDR3 nucleotides read TGTGCCAGCAGTTACGGTTATCGCTCCTCCTACGAGCAGTACTTC. It specifies CASSYGYRSSYEQYF.

In its sample, this clone was seen a few times. The chain uses TRBV6-5 and TRBJ1-2, with a possible D match to TRBD1 (6 bases). CDR3 length: 13 residues. Germline CDR1 MNHEY, CDR2 SVGAGI. Trimming stripped 6 bases from V and 4 bases from J, with 12 bases between. CDR3 in amino acids: CASRGAGGYGYTF. The CDR3 region has the DNA TGTGCCAGCAGGGGGGCGGGCGGCTATGGCTACACCTTC.

The J gene is TRBJ2-6, the V gene TRBV7-3; D is unclear. Looked up from germline, CDR1 is SGHTA and CDR2 is FQGTGA. The CDR3 is 16 amino acids. The ends were cut back, 2 bases at V and 0 bases at J, with 8 bases in the middle. The CDR3 coding sequence is TGTGCCAGCAGCTTATATGGGTTCTCTGGGGCCAACGTCCTGACTTTC. Translation gives CASSLYGFSGANVLTF.

The chain joins TRBV25-1 to TRBJ1-1, with D tentatively TRBD1 (6 bases). V lost 1 base to trimming and J lost 0 bases, with 18 bases between them. The CDR3 spans 18 residues. In germline, CDR1 is MGHDK, CDR2 SYGVNS. The DNA of the CDR3 is TGTGCCAGCAGTGAATTCGGGGGCCAATTGGGTCTGAACACTGAAGCTTTCTTT. Translation gives CASSEFGGQLGLNTEAFF.

The rearrangement links TRBV6-1 to TRBJ1-5; D is undetermined. V gave up 0 bases and J gave up 9 bases, with 15 bases separating them. This CDR3 has 15 amino acids. Germline assignment: CDR1 MNHNS and CDR2 SASEGT. CDR3 region: CASSEALQAPTPQHF. The CDR3 DNA sequence: TGTGCCAGCAGTGAAGCGCTTCAGGCCCCGACGCCCCAGCATTTT.

This clone has a single count. The rearrangement uses TRBV7-3 and TRBJ2-5; D is unclear. CDR3 length: 14 residues. Germline assignment: CDR1 SGHTA and CDR2 FQGTGA. The ends were cut back, 4 bases at V and 5 bases at J, with 14 bases in the middle. CDR3 sequence (DNA): TGTGCCAGCAGCTCCCAAGGACCTACGGAGACCCAGTACTTC. Translation: CASSSQGPTETQYF. The whole variable domain, filled in from reference TRBV7-3 and TRBJ2-5, reads GAGVSQTPSNKVTEKGKYVELRCDPISGHTALYWYRQSLGQGPEFLIYFQGTGAADDSGLPNDRFFAVRPEGSVSTLKIQRTERGDSAVYLCASSSQGPTETQYFGPGTRLLVL.

This chain joins TRBV12-3 or TRBV12-4 and TRBJ1-2; D unresolved. This CDR3 spans 13 amino acids. The V end was cut by 4 bases, the J end by 1 base, with 7 bases between. The CDR3 loop is CASSSTNNYGYTF. The CDR3 nucleotides read TGTGCCAGCAGTTCCACAAATAACTATGGCTACACCTTC.

This sequence joins TRBV4-2 and TRBJ2-3; 9 nucleotides match TRBD2. The germline V gene has CDR1 LGHNA and CDR2 YNFKEQ. The J segment lost 1 base and the V segment lost 0 bases, leaving 2 bases of the junction unmatched. The CDR3 totals 16 residues. DNA of the CDR3: TGTGCCAGCAGCCAAGAAGAGCGGGGGGGCACAGATACGCAGTATTTT. It yields the protein CASSQEERGGTDTQYF.

This clone occurred once. This sequence joins TRBV6-2 or TRBV6-3 and TRBJ2-5; possibly TRBD1 for D (5 bases). Germline lookup yields CDR1 MNHEY and CDR2 SVGEGT. Trimming removed 5 bases from V and 5 bases from J, with 15 bases in between. The CDR3 runs to 14 residues. CDR3: CASSPRVVRETQYF. The CDR3 nucleotides read TGTGCCAGCAGTCCCAGGGTAGTGCGCGAGACCCAGTACTTC.

V usage is TRBV28 and J usage is TRBJ2-7; tentatively, D is TRBD2 (6 bases). Deletions cut 3 bases from V and 5 bases from J, with 17 bases between. Germline V gives CDR1 MDHEN, CDR2 SYDVKM. There are 15 residues in the CDR3. CDR3: CASSFSGPPGDEQYF. The CDR3 nucleotides read TGTGCCAGCAGTTTTAGTGGACCTCCGGGGGACGAGCAGTACTTC.